Listed below are T cell receptor beta chains from one sample, sequenced in a study of blood T cell repertoires in COVID-19. Data came from immunoSEQ multiplex PCR; TCRdb stores just in-frame clones and leaves some out. The sample has approximately 60,000 clones; roughly four fifths are singletons. The sequencing input was peripheral blood. These receptors came from a man in his 60s with acute or convalescent COVID-19. Both conserved end residues are part of each CDR3. D genes are given only for firm matches. The listing skips clone size in some rows; elsewhere it reads once, few, many or a size class.

clone_size: -; d_call: -; j_call: TRBJ2-4; v_call: TRBV27; cdr3_aa: CASSFGPKRGGKNIQYF; cdr3_nt: TGTGCCAGCAGTTTTGGTCCAAAACGAGGGGGCAAAAACATTCAGTACTTC
clone_size: -; d_call: TRBD2; j_call: TRBJ2-3; v_call: TRBV2; cdr3_aa: CASRGGTSGPGDTQYF; cdr3_nt: TGTGCCAGCAGGGGTGGTACTAGCGGTCCTGGGGATACGCAGTATTTT
clone_size: few; d_call: TRBD2; j_call: TRBJ2-1; v_call: TRBV9; cdr3_aa: CASSFGLAGYNEQFF; cdr3_nt: TGTGCCAGCAGCTTCGGACTAGCGGGATACAATGAGCAGTTCTTC
clone_size: -; d_call: -; j_call: TRBJ2-3; v_call: TRBV11-3; cdr3_aa: CASSFSSTDTQYF; cdr3_nt: TGTGCCAGCAGCTTTTCTAGCACAGATACGCAGTATTTT
clone_size: -; d_call: -; j_call: TRBJ2-3; v_call: TRBV10-3; cdr3_aa: CAIMSTGEVTDTQYF; cdr3_nt: TGTGCCATCATGTCGACGGGAGAGGTAACAGATACGCAGTATTTT
clone_size: -; d_call: -; j_call: TRBJ1-2; v_call: TRBV6-5; cdr3_aa: CASRQGYGYTF; cdr3_nt: TGTGCCAGCAGACAGGGTTATGGCTACACCTTC
clone_size: -; d_call: -; j_call: TRBJ2-1; v_call: TRBV27; cdr3_aa: CASSPTLGTLPNNEQFF; cdr3_nt: TGTGCCAGCAGTCCAACCCTCGGGACACTCCCTAACAATGAGCAGTTCTTC
clone_size: -; d_call: TRBD2; j_call: TRBJ2-1; v_call: TRBV7-9; cdr3_aa: CASSQPLAGVNEQFF; cdr3_nt: TGTGCCAGCAGCCAACCCCTAGCGGGAGTCAATGAGCAGTTCTTC
clone_size: -; d_call: TRBD2; j_call: TRBJ2-5; v_call: TRBV15; cdr3_aa: CATSRGSSGVVVQETQYF; cdr3_nt: TGTGCCACCAGCAGAGGATCTAGCGGGGTAGTCGTACAAGAGACCCAGTACTTC
clone_size: -; d_call: TRBD1; j_call: TRBJ2-1; v_call: TRBV9; cdr3_aa: CASSVLDRGYNEQFF; cdr3_nt: TGTGCCAGCAGCGTTTTGGACAGGGGTTACAATGAGCAGTTCTTC
clone_size: -; d_call: TRBD2; j_call: TRBJ2-7; v_call: TRBV7-9; cdr3_aa: CASSNNGLAGSYEQYF; cdr3_nt: TGTGCCAGCAGCAACAACGGACTAGCGGGCTCCTACGAGCAGTACTTC
clone_size: few; d_call: -; j_call: TRBJ1-1; v_call: TRBV2; cdr3_aa: CASSGSAEAFF; cdr3_nt: TGTGCCAGCAGTGGATCGGCTGAAGCTTTCTTT
clone_size: -; d_call: -; j_call: TRBJ2-5; v_call: TRBV18; cdr3_aa: CASSNGETQYF; cdr3_nt: TGTGCCAGCTCCAACGGGGAGACCCAGTACTTC
clone_size: -; d_call: TRBD1; j_call: TRBJ2-5; v_call: TRBV6-5; cdr3_aa: CASSPTGKETQYF; cdr3_nt: TGTGCCAGCAGTCCGACAGGGAAAGAGACCCAGTACTTC
clone_size: -; d_call: -; j_call: TRBJ2-2; v_call: TRBV2; cdr3_aa: CASRITDYTGELFF; cdr3_nt: TGTGCCAGCAGGATAACTGACTACACCGGGGAGCTGTTTTTT
clone_size: -; d_call: TRBD2; j_call: TRBJ2-6; v_call: TRBV6-2/TRBV6-3; cdr3_aa: CASRPSGRGTGANVLTF; cdr3_nt: TGTGCCAGCAGACCTAGCGGGAGGGGGACTGGGGCCAACGTCCTGACTTTC